This is a list of T cell receptor beta chains from one sample in a study of blood T cell repertoires in COVID-19. Generated by immunoSEQ multiplex PCR, the TCRdb table keeps only in-frame clones and is missing some. The sample consists of some 180,000 clones, roughly 78% of them appearing once. The source material was PBMCs or T cells enriched from blood (not recorded which). The receptors were sampled from a woman between 70 and 85 years old in a cohort exposed to, infected with or recovered from COVID-19 (not recorded which). The CDR3 runs from the conserved cysteine through the conserved F or W. A D gene is named only where the DNA matches it firmly. The size entry is marked missing in some rows and otherwise reads once, few, many or a size class.

CDR3nt: TGTGCCAGCAGCTTGGGGGACAGCTATGGCTACACCTTC
CDR3aa: CASSLGDSYGYTF
v_gene: TRBV5-6
j_gene: TRBJ1-2
abundance: .
d_gene: TRBD1

CDR3nt: TGTGCCATCAGGAACCCGGGACAGAGAAACACTGAAGCTTTCTTT
CDR3aa: CAIRNPGQRNTEAFF
v_gene: TRBV10-3
j_gene: TRBJ1-1
abundance: .
d_gene: TRBD1

CDR3nt: TGTGCCAGTAGTATGGGGAGGGGCCGATACTCGAATCAGCCCCAGCATTTT
CDR3aa: CASSMGRGRYSNQPQHF
v_gene: TRBV19
j_gene: TRBJ1-5
abundance: .
d_gene: .

CDR3nt: TGTGCCAGCAGAGAGGGACAGGGCCAGAGCACTGAAGCTTTCTTT
CDR3aa: CASREGQGQSTEAFF
v_gene: TRBV2
j_gene: TRBJ1-1
abundance: .
d_gene: TRBD1

CDR3nt: TGTGCCAGCTCACCTTTGGCAGGGGCTGACACTGAAGCTTTCTTT
CDR3aa: CASSPLAGADTEAFF
v_gene: TRBV18
j_gene: TRBJ1-1
abundance: once
d_gene: .

CDR3nt: TGTGCCTGGTCTTCGGGGGGCTCTGGGGCCAACGTCCTGACTTTC
CDR3aa: CAWSSGGSGANVLTF
v_gene: TRBV30
j_gene: TRBJ2-6
abundance: .
d_gene: TRBD2

CDR3nt: TGTGCCAGCAGGGTTTTAGCGGGAGGCGGCACCGGGGAGCTGTTTTTT
CDR3aa: CASRVLAGGGTGELFF
v_gene: TRBV3-1/TRBV3-2
j_gene: TRBJ2-2
abundance: .
d_gene: TRBD2

CDR3nt: TGTGCCAGCAGTACACACAGGGGCGGTACCTACGAGCAGTACTTC
CDR3aa: CASSTHRGGTYEQYF
v_gene: TRBV28
j_gene: TRBJ2-7
abundance: .
d_gene: TRBD1

CDR3nt: TGTGCCAGCAGTGACGTCAGTACATGGACCCAGTACTTC
CDR3aa: CASSDVSTWTQYF
v_gene: TRBV2
j_gene: TRBJ2-5
abundance: .
d_gene: .

CDR3nt: TGTGCCAGCAGCTTAATGGCAGGGGGCAACTCTGAAGCTTTCTTT
CDR3aa: CASSLMAGGNSEAFF
v_gene: TRBV11-1
j_gene: TRBJ1-1
abundance: few
d_gene: TRBD1

CDR3nt: TGTGCCAGCAGTTCAACAGGGCTCGGTGGGGCCAACGTCCTGACTTTC
CDR3aa: CASSSTGLGGANVLTF
v_gene: TRBV6-5
j_gene: TRBJ2-6
abundance: .
d_gene: .

CDR3nt: TGTGCCAGCAGCCAAACTGAACAGGGGCACACTGAAGCTTTCTTT
CDR3aa: CASSQTEQGHTEAFF
v_gene: TRBV3-1/TRBV3-2
j_gene: TRBJ1-1
abundance: .
d_gene: TRBD1

CDR3nt: TGTGCCAGCAGCTCATCGTACAGCGGGAGTTCCTACGAGCAGTACTTC
CDR3aa: CASSSSYSGSSYEQYF
v_gene: TRBV7-2
j_gene: TRBJ2-7
abundance: once
d_gene: TRBD2

CDR3nt: TGTGCCACCAGCAGAGGCCCCGACAGGGTTGAAAAACTGTTTTTT
CDR3aa: CATSRGPDRVEKLFF
v_gene: TRBV15
j_gene: TRBJ1-4
abundance: .
d_gene: TRBD1

CDR3nt: TGTGCCAGCAGCCAGAGGGGACATACTAGCAATCAGCCCCAGCATTTT
CDR3aa: CASSQRGHTSNQPQHF
v_gene: TRBV5-5
j_gene: TRBJ1-5
abundance: .
d_gene: .

CDR3nt: TGTGCTAGTGGCTCCGCATTCGACAGCGTGGCGTCCTACGAGCAGTACTTC
CDR3aa: CASGSAFDSVASYEQYF
v_gene: TRBV12-5
j_gene: TRBJ2-7
abundance: .
d_gene: .

CDR3nt: TGTGCCATCCAGCGGGGCGGGAGCTCCTACGAGCAGTACTTC
CDR3aa: CAIQRGGSSYEQYF
v_gene: TRBV10-3
j_gene: TRBJ2-7
abundance: .
d_gene: TRBD2

CDR3nt: TGTGCCACCAGTGATTTGTCGGGAGGGTCCGATACGCAGTATTTT
CDR3aa: CATSDLSGGSDTQYF
v_gene: TRBV24-1
j_gene: TRBJ2-3
abundance: .
d_gene: TRBD2

CDR3nt: TGTGCCAGCAGCTTATATAGGGACTTCTCCTACGAGCAGTACTTC
CDR3aa: CASSLYRDFSYEQYF
v_gene: TRBV11-2
j_gene: TRBJ2-7
abundance: .
d_gene: .

CDR3nt: TGTGCCAGCAGCTTGGTGGGTGGTCAGGGGGCAGGTGGCTACACCTTC
CDR3aa: CASSLVGGQGAGGYTF
v_gene: TRBV5-4
j_gene: TRBJ1-2
abundance: .
d_gene: TRBD1

CDR3nt: TGTGCCAGCAGTGCAACCCGGGAAGGTGGCTACACCTTC
CDR3aa: CASSATREGGYTF
v_gene: TRBV2
j_gene: TRBJ1-2
abundance: .
d_gene: .

CDR3nt: TGTGCCACCAGACTAGCGGGAGTTGATACGCAGTATTTT
CDR3aa: CATRLAGVDTQYF
v_gene: TRBV6-5
j_gene: TRBJ2-3
abundance: few
d_gene: TRBD2

CDR3nt: TGTGCCACCAGCAGAGGGCAAAACTCTGGGGCCAACGTCCTGACTTTC
CDR3aa: CATSRGQNSGANVLTF
v_gene: TRBV15
j_gene: TRBJ2-6
abundance: .
d_gene: .

CDR3nt: TGTGCCAGAAAACCTCCCCGGGGGGCGCGGGGAGCTTTCTTT
CDR3aa: CARKPPRGARGAFF
v_gene: TRBV5-3
j_gene: TRBJ1-1
abundance: .
d_gene: .

CDR3nt: TGTGCCAGCAGTGCCAGGGGGCAGGGGGACCCCTACGAGCAGTACTTC
CDR3aa: CASSARGQGDPYEQYF
v_gene: TRBV2
j_gene: TRBJ2-7
abundance: few
d_gene: TRBD1

CDR3nt: TGTGCCAGCTCACCACAGGGGTTAGATACGCAGTATTTT
CDR3aa: CASSPQGLDTQYF
v_gene: TRBV18
j_gene: TRBJ2-3
abundance: .
d_gene: .

CDR3nt: TGTGCCAGCAGTCAGATAAATGAAAAACTGTTTTTT
CDR3aa: CASSQINEKLFF
v_gene: TRBV28
j_gene: TRBJ1-4
abundance: .
d_gene: .

CDR3nt: TGTGCCAGCAGCTCCCAGGGGTGGGGGAACACTGAAGCTTTCTTT
CDR3aa: CASSSQGWGNTEAFF
v_gene: TRBV7-9
j_gene: TRBJ1-1
abundance: .
d_gene: .

CDR3nt: TGTGCCAGCAGTGAAGCACAGGGTTGGGGGAACAATCAGCCCCAGCATTTT
CDR3aa: CASSEAQGWGNNQPQHF
v_gene: TRBV2
j_gene: TRBJ1-5
abundance: .
d_gene: .

CDR3nt: TGCGCCAGCAGCTTGGCTGTGGGGCTGAGTGATGGCTACACCTTC
CDR3aa: CASSLAVGLSDGYTF
v_gene: TRBV5-1
j_gene: TRBJ1-2
abundance: .
d_gene: .

CDR3nt: TGTGCCAGCAGCTCGCAGGGATACACTGAAGCTTTCTTT
CDR3aa: CASSSQGYTEAFF
v_gene: TRBV7-2
j_gene: TRBJ1-1
abundance: .
d_gene: .

CDR3nt: TGTGCCAGCACCGTGACAGCCCGTGAAAAACTGTTTTTT
CDR3aa: CASTVTAREKLFF
v_gene: TRBV28
j_gene: TRBJ1-4
abundance: .
d_gene: .

CDR3nt: TGTGCCAGCAGCGAGGGACTAGCGGGAGTTGAAGAGCAGTTCTTC
CDR3aa: CASSEGLAGVEEQFF
v_gene: TRBV7-9
j_gene: TRBJ2-1
abundance: .
d_gene: TRBD2

CDR3nt: TGCGCCAGCCAGGACACTTCCTACAATGAGCAGTTCTTC
CDR3aa: CASQDTSYNEQFF
v_gene: TRBV5-1
j_gene: TRBJ2-1
abundance: few
d_gene: .

CDR3nt: TGTGCCAGCTCACCACAGCTAGCGGGAGGAGAGACCCAGTACTTC
CDR3aa: CASSPQLAGGETQYF
v_gene: TRBV18
j_gene: TRBJ2-5
abundance: .
d_gene: TRBD2

CDR3nt: TGTGCCAGCAGCCCGGACAGGGTTGACACTGAAGCTTTCTTT
CDR3aa: CASSPDRVDTEAFF
v_gene: TRBV9
j_gene: TRBJ1-1
abundance: .
d_gene: TRBD1

CDR3nt: TGTGCCAGTAGAGACCGGGACAAGAACGAAGCTTTCTTT
CDR3aa: CASRDRDKNEAFF
v_gene: TRBV19
j_gene: TRBJ1-1
abundance: .
d_gene: .

CDR3nt: TGCGCCAGCAGCTTGCTAGGGACATCCCAAGAGACCCAGTACTTC
CDR3aa: CASSLLGTSQETQYF
v_gene: TRBV5-1
j_gene: TRBJ2-5
abundance: .
d_gene: .

CDR3nt: TGTGCCAGCAGTTTGGTACAAAACACTGAAGCTTTCTTT
CDR3aa: CASSLVQNTEAFF
v_gene: TRBV28
j_gene: TRBJ1-1
abundance: few
d_gene: .

CDR3nt: TGTGCCAGCAGCCCGGGGGGTGGCTATGGCTACACCTTC
CDR3aa: CASSPGGGYGYTF
v_gene: TRBV9
j_gene: TRBJ1-2
abundance: .
d_gene: .

CDR3nt: TGCGCCAGCAGCTTGGGAGCAGGGATATGGGAGCAGTACTTC
CDR3aa: CASSLGAGIWEQYF
v_gene: TRBV5-1
j_gene: TRBJ2-7
abundance: .
d_gene: .

CDR3nt: TGTGCCTGGAACGGCCCGGACAGCACCGGGGAGCTGTTTTTT
CDR3aa: CAWNGPDSTGELFF
v_gene: TRBV30
j_gene: TRBJ2-2
abundance: .
d_gene: .

CDR3nt: TGTGCCAGCAGTCCCCAGAGGGGAGGAAGGAGTGGAGCTTTCTTT
CDR3aa: CASSPQRGGRSGAFF
v_gene: TRBV7-2
j_gene: TRBJ1-1
abundance: .
d_gene: .

CDR3nt: TGTGCCAGCAGCCCTGGACAGGGGGCGCCTGGCTACACCTTC
CDR3aa: CASSPGQGAPGYTF
v_gene: TRBV28
j_gene: TRBJ1-2
abundance: .
d_gene: TRBD1

CDR3nt: TGTGCCAGCAGCTTAGCGTCGGGACTAGCTGAGAATGAGCAGTTCTTC
CDR3aa: CASSLASGLAENEQFF
v_gene: TRBV7-9
j_gene: TRBJ2-1
abundance: .
d_gene: TRBD2

CDR3nt: TGCGCCAGCAGCCAAGTTCTAGACAGTGAGCAGTTCTTC
CDR3aa: CASSQVLDSEQFF
v_gene: TRBV4-3
j_gene: TRBJ2-1
abundance: .
d_gene: .

CDR3nt: TGTGCCAGTAGTATCCAGGGGGCGATTGCCACTGAAGCTTTCTTT
CDR3aa: CASSIQGAIATEAFF
v_gene: TRBV19
j_gene: TRBJ1-1
abundance: once
d_gene: TRBD1

CDR3nt: TGTGCCAGCAGCCAAGTCCAGGGTAACCCTGAAGCTTTCTTT
CDR3aa: CASSQVQGNPEAFF
v_gene: TRBV4-2
j_gene: TRBJ1-1
abundance: few
d_gene: .

CDR3nt: TGTGCCACCAGTGACTCCGATCAGCCCCAGCATTTT
CDR3aa: CATSDSDQPQHF
v_gene: TRBV24-1
j_gene: TRBJ1-5
abundance: .
d_gene: .

CDR3nt: TGTGCCAGCAGCTTAGTCGCCCGGACTGGGAAAGAGACCCAGTACTTC
CDR3aa: CASSLVARTGKETQYF
v_gene: TRBV11-2
j_gene: TRBJ2-5
abundance: few
d_gene: .

CDR3nt: TGTGCCAGTGAAGTCGGAGGGTCAGATACGCAGTATTTT
CDR3aa: CASEVGGSDTQYF
v_gene: TRBV28
j_gene: TRBJ2-3
abundance: .
d_gene: .

CDR3nt: TGTGCCATCAGTGAGAGTCAAGGGAGAAAACGGGAGGGCCTCCACTCCTACAATGAGCAGTTCTTC
CDR3aa: CAISESQGRKREGLHSYNEQFF
v_gene: TRBV10-3
j_gene: TRBJ2-1
abundance: .
d_gene: TRBD2

CDR3nt: TGTGCCAGCAGCTCCCGAGGGGGCTATGGCTACACCTTC
CDR3aa: CASSSRGGYGYTF
v_gene: TRBV5-5
j_gene: TRBJ1-2
abundance: .
d_gene: .

CDR3nt: TGTGCCAGCAGTCAGGGGGCGGGCCAGCCCCAGCATTTT
CDR3aa: CASSQGAGQPQHF
v_gene: TRBV6-2/TRBV6-3
j_gene: TRBJ1-5
abundance: once
d_gene: TRBD1

CDR3nt: TGTGCCACCTCCCACCCTTACGTGTTGGCTTCTTTCTTT
CDR3aa: CATSHPYVLASFF
v_gene: TRBV28
j_gene: TRBJ1-1
abundance: .
d_gene: .

CDR3nt: TGCGCCAGCATTCTAACAGAGACAGGAAAAGGGGGCTCCTATAATGAGCAGTTCTTC
CDR3aa: CASILTETGKGGSYNEQFF
v_gene: TRBV23-1
j_gene: TRBJ2-1
abundance: .
d_gene: TRBD1

CDR3nt: TGTGCCAGCAGCGGGAGACAGGGAGGAAAGGGCTACACCTTC
CDR3aa: CASSGRQGGKGYTF
v_gene: TRBV16
j_gene: TRBJ1-2
abundance: .
d_gene: TRBD1

CDR3nt: TGTGCCAGCAGCTTATCCGGGACAGTGGCCGGGGAGCTGTTTTTT
CDR3aa: CASSLSGTVAGELFF
v_gene: TRBV7-2
j_gene: TRBJ2-2
abundance: once
d_gene: TRBD1

CDR3nt: TGTGCCAGCAGCTCCAGGAGGTTGGCGGGGGTTAGCACAGATACGCAGTATTTT
CDR3aa: CASSSRRLAGVSTDTQYF
v_gene: TRBV5-6
j_gene: TRBJ2-3
abundance: .
d_gene: TRBD2

CDR3nt: TGCGCCAGCAGCTTTCAGGGGACGTACCAAGAGACCCAGTACTTC
CDR3aa: CASSFQGTYQETQYF
v_gene: TRBV5-1
j_gene: TRBJ2-5
abundance: .
d_gene: .